The T cell receptor beta chain under discussion was sequenced for a study of blood T cell repertoires in COVID-19. Participants were placed into cohorts based on the clinical history they reported. Germline CDR1 SGHRS, CDR2 YFSETQ. The V gene end was trimmed by 5 bases and the J gene end by 5 bases; junction bases not matched to a gene: 6. This CDR3 has 14 residues. Profiling relied on immunoSEQ multiplex PCR, and the TCRdb table lists in-frame clones only, not all of them. This table holds roughly 220,000 clones, 65% to 85% found once. The origin of this receptor is a woman between 40 and 55 years old who had recovered from COVID-19. Source material: PBMCs or T cells enriched from blood (not recorded which). The chain uses TRBV5-1 and TRBJ2-1, with 8 bases lining up with TRBD2. The CDR3 bases are TGCGCCAGCAGTACGGGACTAGATAACAATGAGCAGTTCTTC. Protein sequence: CASSTGLDNNEQFF.